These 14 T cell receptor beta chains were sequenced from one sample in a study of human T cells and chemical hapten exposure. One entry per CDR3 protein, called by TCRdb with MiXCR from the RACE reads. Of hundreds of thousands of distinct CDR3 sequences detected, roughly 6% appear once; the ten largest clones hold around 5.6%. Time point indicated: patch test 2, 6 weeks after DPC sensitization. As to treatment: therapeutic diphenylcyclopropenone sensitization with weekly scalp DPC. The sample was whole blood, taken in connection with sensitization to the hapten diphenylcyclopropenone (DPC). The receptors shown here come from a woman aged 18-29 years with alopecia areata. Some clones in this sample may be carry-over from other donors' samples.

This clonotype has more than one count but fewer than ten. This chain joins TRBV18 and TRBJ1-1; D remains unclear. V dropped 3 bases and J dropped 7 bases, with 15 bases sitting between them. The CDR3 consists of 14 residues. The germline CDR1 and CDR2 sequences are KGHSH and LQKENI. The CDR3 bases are TGTGCCAGCTCACCCCGTGCCCGGTATCTTGAAGCTTTCTTT. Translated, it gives CASSPRARYLEAFF.

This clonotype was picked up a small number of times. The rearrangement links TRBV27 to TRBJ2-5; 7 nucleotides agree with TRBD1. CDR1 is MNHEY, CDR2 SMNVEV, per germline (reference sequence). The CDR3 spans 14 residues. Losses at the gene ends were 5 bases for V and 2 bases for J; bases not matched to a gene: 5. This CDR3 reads CASSRQGYQETQYF. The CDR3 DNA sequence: TGTGCCAGCAGTCGACAGGGCTATCAAGAGACCCAGTACTTC.

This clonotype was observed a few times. In DNA, the CDR3 is TGTGCCAGCAGCCCGAGCCGGAGGAGTCCCACAGATACGCAGTATTTT. Amino acids: CASSPSRRSPTDTQYF. This sequence joins TRBV3-1 and TRBJ2-3, with TRBD2 as a possible D gene (5 bases). Germline CDR1 is LGHDT and CDR2 is YNNKEL (reference sequence). The CDR3 sequence is 16 residues long. The ends were cut back, 4 bases at V and 2 bases at J, with 16 bases in the middle.

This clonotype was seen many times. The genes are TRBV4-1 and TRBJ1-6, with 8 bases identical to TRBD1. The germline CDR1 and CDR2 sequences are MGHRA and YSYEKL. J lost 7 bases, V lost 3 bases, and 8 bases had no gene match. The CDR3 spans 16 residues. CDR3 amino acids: CASSHSDRGWNSPLHF. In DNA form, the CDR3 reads TGCGCCAGCAGCCATTCCGACAGGGGATGGAATTCACCCCTCCACTTT.

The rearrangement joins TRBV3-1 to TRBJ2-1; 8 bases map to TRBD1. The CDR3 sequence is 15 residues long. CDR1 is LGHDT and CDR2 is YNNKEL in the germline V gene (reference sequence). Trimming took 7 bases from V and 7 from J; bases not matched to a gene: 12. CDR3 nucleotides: TGTGCCAGCACCTCAGGGCAGGGGGCTCGGAATGAGCAGTTCTTC. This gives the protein CASTSGQGARNEQFF.

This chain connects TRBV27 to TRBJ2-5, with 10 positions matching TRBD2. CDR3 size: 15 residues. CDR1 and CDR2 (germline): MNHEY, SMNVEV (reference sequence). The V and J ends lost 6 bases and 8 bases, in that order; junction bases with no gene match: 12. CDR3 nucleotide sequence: TGTGCCAGCAGCCCCACCCGGCTAGCGGGGGCCACCCAGTACTTC. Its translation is CASSPTRLAGATQYF.

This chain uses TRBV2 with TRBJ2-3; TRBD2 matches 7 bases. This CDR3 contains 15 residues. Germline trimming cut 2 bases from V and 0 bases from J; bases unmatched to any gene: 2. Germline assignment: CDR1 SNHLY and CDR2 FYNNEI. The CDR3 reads CASSELAESTDTQYF. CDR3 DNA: TGTGCCAGCAGTGAACTAGCGGAAAGCACAGATACGCAGTATTTT.

The CDR3 DNA is TGTGCCAGCAGTGAAAGGACGTCCCGGCGCAATGAGCAGTTCTTC. This translates into CASSERTSRRNEQFF. The chain is built from TRBV2 and TRBJ2-1, with D unclear. CDR1 and CDR2 from the germline V gene are SNHLY and FYNNEI. The ends were cut back, 2 bases at V and 6 bases at J, with 14 bases in the middle. The CDR3 is made up of 15 amino acids.

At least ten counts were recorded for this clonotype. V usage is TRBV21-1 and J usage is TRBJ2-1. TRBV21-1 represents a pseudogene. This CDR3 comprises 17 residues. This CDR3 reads CASSNEMDESSYNEQFF. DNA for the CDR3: TGTGCCAGCAGCAACGAGATGGACGAGAGCTCCTACAATGAGCAGTTCTTC.

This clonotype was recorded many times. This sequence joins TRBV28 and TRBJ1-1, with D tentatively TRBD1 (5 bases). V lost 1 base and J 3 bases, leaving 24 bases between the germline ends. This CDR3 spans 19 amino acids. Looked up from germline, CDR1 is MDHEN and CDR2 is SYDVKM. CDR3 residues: CASSLSLWQGPGVDTEAFF. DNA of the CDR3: TGTGCCAGCAGTTTATCTCTCTGGCAGGGACCAGGCGTTGACACTGAAGCTTTCTTT. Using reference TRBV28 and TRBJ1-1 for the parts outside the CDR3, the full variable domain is DVKVTQSSRYLVKRTGEKVFLECVQDMDHENMFWYRQDPGLGLRLIYFSYDVKMKEKGDIPEGYSVSREKKERFSLILESASTNQTSMYLCASSLSLWQGPGVDTEAFFGQGTRLTVV.

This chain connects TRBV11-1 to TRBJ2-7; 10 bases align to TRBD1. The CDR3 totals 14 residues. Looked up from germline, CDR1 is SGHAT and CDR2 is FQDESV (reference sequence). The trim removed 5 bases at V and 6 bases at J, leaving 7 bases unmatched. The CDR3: CASSPRTGGSEQYF. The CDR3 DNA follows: TGTGCCAGCAGCCCTAGGACAGGGGGGAGCGAGCAGTACTTC.

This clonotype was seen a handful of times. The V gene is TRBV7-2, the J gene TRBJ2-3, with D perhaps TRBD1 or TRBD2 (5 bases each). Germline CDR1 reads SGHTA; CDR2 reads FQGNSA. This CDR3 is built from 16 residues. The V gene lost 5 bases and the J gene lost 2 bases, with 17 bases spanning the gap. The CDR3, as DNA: TGTGCCAGCAGCCAAGGGGTTGGGAGACTCACAGATACGCAGTATTTT. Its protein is CASSQGVGRLTDTQYF.

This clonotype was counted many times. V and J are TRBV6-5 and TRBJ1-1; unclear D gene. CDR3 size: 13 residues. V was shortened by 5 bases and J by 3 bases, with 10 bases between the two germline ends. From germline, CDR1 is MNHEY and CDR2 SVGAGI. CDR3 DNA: TGTGCCAGCAGTATTTCATGGGACACTGAAGCTTTCTTT. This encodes CASSISWDTEAFF.

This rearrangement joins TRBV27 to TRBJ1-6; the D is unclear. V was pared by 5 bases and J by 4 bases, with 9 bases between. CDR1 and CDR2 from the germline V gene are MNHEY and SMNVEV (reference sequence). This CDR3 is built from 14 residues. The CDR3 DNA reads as TGTGCCAGCAGTCGACCCCTGTATAATTCACCCCTCCACTTT. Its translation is CASSRPLYNSPLHF.